The clone carrying this T cell receptor (beta chain) has just a few counts. What it binds is not known. The protocol attached unique molecular identifiers to individual cDNA molecules. TCRdb passed the 5' RACE reads through MiXCR, listing each CDR3 protein once. This table holds around 58,000 distinct CDR3 sequences, about 8% found once. The sample belongs to a study of early T cells in non-severe SARS-CoV-2 infection. At the level of the study: Sequencing was performed on bulk RNA from unsorted whole blood, leaving chains unpaired. Findings and limits, study-wide: VDJdb-based matching was biased toward anti-spike CD8 responses and missed private and CD4 specificities.

CDR1 is SGHRS and CDR2 is YFSETQ in the germline V gene. The CDR3 sequence is 15 residues long. Trimming took 0 bases from V and 4 from J, leaving 12 bases between them. This sequence was found in an adult who was a healthcare worker with PCR-confirmed SARS-CoV-2 infection or an uninfected control (not recorded which). The chain carries TRBV5-1 and TRBJ2-3; maybe TRBD2 (5 bases). The sample was whole blood, taken at baseline. The CDR3 region is CASSLEVGAADTQYF. The CDR3 bases are TGCGCCAGCAGCTTGGAAGTGGGAGCGGCAGATACGCAGTATTTT.